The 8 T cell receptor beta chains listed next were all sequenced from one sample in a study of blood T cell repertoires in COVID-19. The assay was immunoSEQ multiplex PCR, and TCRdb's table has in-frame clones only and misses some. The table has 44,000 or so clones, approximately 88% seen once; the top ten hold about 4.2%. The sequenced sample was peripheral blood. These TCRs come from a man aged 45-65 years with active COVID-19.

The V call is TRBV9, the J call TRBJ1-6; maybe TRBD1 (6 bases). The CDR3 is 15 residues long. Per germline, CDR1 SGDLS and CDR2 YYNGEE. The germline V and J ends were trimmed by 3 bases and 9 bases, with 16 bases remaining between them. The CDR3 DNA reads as TGTGCCAGCAGCGACCAAACAGGGAGCGGTTCACCCCTCCACTTT. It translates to CASSDQTGSGSPLHF.

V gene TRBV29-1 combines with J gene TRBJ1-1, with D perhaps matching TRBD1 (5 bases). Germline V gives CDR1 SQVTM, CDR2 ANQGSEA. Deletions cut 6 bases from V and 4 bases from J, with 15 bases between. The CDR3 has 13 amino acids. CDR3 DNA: TGCAGCGTCCGGACAATCGCCAGCACTGAAGCTTTCTTT. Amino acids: CSVRTIASTEAFF.

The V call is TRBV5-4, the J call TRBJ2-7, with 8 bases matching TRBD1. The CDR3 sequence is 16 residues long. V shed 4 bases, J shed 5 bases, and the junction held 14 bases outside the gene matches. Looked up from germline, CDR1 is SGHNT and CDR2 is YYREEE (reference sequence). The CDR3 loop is CASSGMTGAPEDEQYF. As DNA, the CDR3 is TGTGCCAGCAGCGGAATGACAGGGGCCCCCGAGGACGAGCAGTACTTC.

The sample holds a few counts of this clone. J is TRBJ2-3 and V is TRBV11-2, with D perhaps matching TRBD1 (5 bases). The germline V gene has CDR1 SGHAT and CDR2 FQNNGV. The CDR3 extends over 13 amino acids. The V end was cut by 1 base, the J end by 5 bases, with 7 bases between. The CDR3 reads CASSLGTGDTQYF. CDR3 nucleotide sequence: TGTGCCAGCAGCTTAGGTACAGGAGATACGCAGTATTTT.

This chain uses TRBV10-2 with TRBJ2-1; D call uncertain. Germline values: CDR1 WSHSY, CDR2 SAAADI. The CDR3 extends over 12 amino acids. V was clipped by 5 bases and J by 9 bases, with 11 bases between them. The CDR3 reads CASSQSVGEQFF. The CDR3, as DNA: TGCGCCAGCAGTCAAAGTGTCGGTGAGCAGTTCTTC.

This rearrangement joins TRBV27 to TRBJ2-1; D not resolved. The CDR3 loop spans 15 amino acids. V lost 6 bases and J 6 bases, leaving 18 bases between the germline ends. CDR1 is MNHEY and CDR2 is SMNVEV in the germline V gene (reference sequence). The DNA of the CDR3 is TGTGCCAGCAGCGACCTGGTCGGCCCGGGCAATGAGCAGTTCTTC. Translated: CASSDLVGPGNEQFF.

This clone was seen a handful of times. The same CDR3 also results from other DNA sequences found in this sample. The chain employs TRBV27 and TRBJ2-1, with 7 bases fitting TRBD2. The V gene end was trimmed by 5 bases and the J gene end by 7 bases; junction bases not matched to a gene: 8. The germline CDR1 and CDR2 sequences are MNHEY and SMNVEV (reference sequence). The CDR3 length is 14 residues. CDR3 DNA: TGTGCCAGCAGTCCAGGGACTACTAATAATGAGCAGTTCTTC. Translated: CASSPGTTNNEQFF.

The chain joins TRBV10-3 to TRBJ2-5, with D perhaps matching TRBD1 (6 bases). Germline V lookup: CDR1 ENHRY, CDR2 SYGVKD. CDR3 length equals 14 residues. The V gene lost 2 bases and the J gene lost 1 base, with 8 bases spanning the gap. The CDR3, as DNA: TGTGCCATCAGTGAGCAGGGGAGCCAAGAGACCCAGTACTTC. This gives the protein CAISEQGSQETQYF.